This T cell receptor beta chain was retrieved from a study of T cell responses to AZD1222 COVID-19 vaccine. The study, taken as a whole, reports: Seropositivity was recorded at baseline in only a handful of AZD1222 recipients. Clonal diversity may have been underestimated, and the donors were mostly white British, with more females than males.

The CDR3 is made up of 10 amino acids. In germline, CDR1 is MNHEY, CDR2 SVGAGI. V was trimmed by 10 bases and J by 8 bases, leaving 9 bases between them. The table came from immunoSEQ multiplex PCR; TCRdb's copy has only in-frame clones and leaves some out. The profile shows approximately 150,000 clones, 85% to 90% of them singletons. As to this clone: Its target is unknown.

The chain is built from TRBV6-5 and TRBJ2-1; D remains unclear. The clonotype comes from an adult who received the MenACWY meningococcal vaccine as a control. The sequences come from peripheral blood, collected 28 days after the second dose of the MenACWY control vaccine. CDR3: CATGGDEQFF. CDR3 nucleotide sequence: TGTGCCACCGGTGGAGATGAGCAGTTCTTC.